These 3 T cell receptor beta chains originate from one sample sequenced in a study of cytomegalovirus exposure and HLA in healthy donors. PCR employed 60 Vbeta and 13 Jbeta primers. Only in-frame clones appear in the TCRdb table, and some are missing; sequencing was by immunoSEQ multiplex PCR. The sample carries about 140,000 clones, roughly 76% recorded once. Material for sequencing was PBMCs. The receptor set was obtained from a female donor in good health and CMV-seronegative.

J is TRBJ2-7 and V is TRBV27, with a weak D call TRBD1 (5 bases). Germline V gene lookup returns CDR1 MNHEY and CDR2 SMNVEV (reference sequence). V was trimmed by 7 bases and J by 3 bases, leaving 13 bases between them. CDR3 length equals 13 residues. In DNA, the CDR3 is TGTGCCAGCAAAACCCCTACAGGCTACGAGCAGTACTTC. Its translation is CASKTPTGYEQYF.

Here the CDR3 DNA reads TGTGCCAGCAGTGCTACTAGTAGCTCCTACAATGAGCAGTTCTTC. Protein sequence: CASSATSSSYNEQFF. The chain combines TRBV2 with TRBJ2-1; D is possibly TRBD2 (5 bases). The CDR3 has 15 amino acids. V lost 4 bases and J 0 bases, leaving 10 bases between the germline ends. Per germline, CDR1 SNHLY and CDR2 FYNNEI.

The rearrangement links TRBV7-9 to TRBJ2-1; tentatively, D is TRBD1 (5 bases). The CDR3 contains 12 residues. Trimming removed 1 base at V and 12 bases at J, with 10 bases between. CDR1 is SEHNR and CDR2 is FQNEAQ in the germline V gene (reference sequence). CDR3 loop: CASSLDRKGQFF. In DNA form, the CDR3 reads TGTGCCAGCAGCTTAGACAGGAAGGGGCAGTTCTTC.